The 6 T cell receptor beta chains reported below all come from one sample, sequenced in a study of CD8 T cells in Susac syndrome. Random hexamers were used to reverse transcribe 0.5 to 1 ug of RNA. In TCRdb, the immunoSEQ multiplex PCR reads were re-called with MiXCR into one record per CDR3 protein. The sample has around 220,000 distinct CDR3 sequences, about 94% seen once. Sequencing was performed on CD8+ T cells from PBMCs. Source of these receptors: a human donor with multiple sclerosis.

V is TRBV18 and J is TRBJ2-3; 10 bases fit TRBD2. The V gene's germline CDR1 is KGHSH and CDR2 LQKENI. The CDR3 contains 20 residues. Trimming at V came to 3 bases and at J to 2 bases, leaving 17 bases not matched to a gene. In DNA, the CDR3 is TGTGCCAGCTCACCTCCGGGACTAGCGTCCATCGAGGGGCCCACAGATACGCAGTATTTT. Translation: CASSPPGLASIEGPTDTQYF.

CDR3 residues: CASSWDSYNEQFF. CDR3 nucleotides: TGTGCCAGCAGCTGGGACTCCTACAATGAGCAGTTCTTC. V is TRBV7-9 and J is TRBJ2-1; no clear D gene. Trimming took off 4 bases at V and 0 bases at J, with 4 bases between the two ends. This CDR3 is 13 amino acids long. Germline CDR1 is SEHNR and CDR2 is FQNEAQ (reference sequence).

The CDR3 reads CASSLGGSRPSYEQYF. The CDR3 DNA follows: TGTGCCAGCAGCTTAGGGGGCAGCCGACCTTCCTACGAGCAGTACTTC. This chain connects TRBV7-8 to TRBJ2-7; TRBD1 might be the D (5 bases). Trimming took off 1 base at V and 1 base at J, with 14 bases between the two ends. Germline CDR1 SGHVS, CDR2 FQNEAQ. This CDR3 has 16 amino acids.

V gene TRBV12-3 or TRBV12-4 combines with J gene TRBJ2-7; D might be TRBD1 or TRBD2, each matching 5 bases. V was clipped by 6 bases and J by 4 bases, with 16 bases between them. The CDR3 extends over 14 amino acids. CDR3 residues: CASRVVRGQYEQYF. CDR3 nucleotides: TGTGCCAGCAGAGTGGTGAGGGGCCAATACGAGCAGTACTTC.

The DNA for the CDR3 is TGTGCCACCAGAGATGGAGGGGGCACCATCCAAGAGACCCAGTACTTC. Encoded protein: CATRDGGGTIQETQYF. The chain carries TRBV27 and TRBJ2-5; TRBD1 is a possible D gene (7 bases). CDR3 length: 16 residues. The germline V gene encodes CDR1 MNHEY and CDR2 SMNVEV (reference sequence). The ends were cut back, 10 bases at V and 1 base at J, with 22 bases in the middle.

The chain employs TRBV13 and TRBJ1-2; D gene unclear. From germline, CDR1 is PRHDT and CDR2 FYEKMQ (reference sequence). The V gene lost 5 bases and the J gene lost 5 bases, with 15 bases spanning the gap. This CDR3 contains 14 residues. As DNA, the CDR3 is TGTGCCAGCAGCGTACCAGTGGCCTTTTATGGCTACACCTTC. Protein sequence: CASSVPVAFYGYTF. Using reference TRBV13 and TRBJ1-2 for the parts outside the CDR3, the full variable domain is AAGVIQSPRHLIKEKRETATLKCYPIPRHDTVYWYQQGPGQDPQFLISFYEKMQSDKGSIPDRFSAQQFSDYHSELNMSSLELGDSALYFCASSVPVAFYGYTFGSGTRLTVV.